What follows are 3 T cell receptor beta chains derived from one specimen sequenced in a study of PD-1 blockade in mismatch repair-deficient tumors. For these receptors, no antigen is known. Time point in this sample: approximately 11-day in vitro stimulation with candidate neoantigen peptide 3. Assay: immunoSEQ multiplex PCR; the TCRdb copy retains only in-frame clones and omits some. Seen here are some 10,000 clones, around 90% observed once, and the top ten hold around 9.7%. Sequencing was performed on cells cultured in vitro, taken from a patient treated with pembrolizumab. These receptors originate from an adult with mismatch repair-deficient cancer.

J is TRBJ1-3 and V is TRBV27, with a weak D call TRBD1 (5 bases). Per germline, CDR1 MNHEY and CDR2 SMNVEV (reference sequence). Trimming took 5 bases from V and 4 from J, leaving 9 bases between them. There are 13 residues in the CDR3. CDR3 sequence: CASSLRQGNTIYF. Written as DNA, the CDR3 is TGTGCCAGCAGTCTTAGACAGGGAAACACCATATATTTT.

This sequence joins TRBV5-1 and TRBJ1-2; the match to TRBD1 covers 10 bases. The CDR3 spans 15 residues. J was trimmed by 3 bases and V by 5 bases; bases with no gene match: 7. Germline CDR1 reads SGHRS; CDR2 reads YFSETQ. CDR3 coding DNA: TGCGCCAGCAGACCCAGACAGGGGGCGGACTATGGCTACACCTTC. Protein sequence: CASRPRQGADYGYTF.

This chain uses TRBV9 with TRBJ2-5; 8 nucleotides match TRBD2. CDR1 SGDLS and CDR2 YYNGEE come from the germline V gene. The CDR3 is 16 amino acids. With 4 bases clipped from V and 0 bases from J, the junction kept 8 bases outside the gene matches. The CDR3 sequence is CASSPISGEYQETQYF. The CDR3 coding sequence is TGTGCCAGCAGCCCTATTAGCGGGGAGTACCAAGAGACCCAGTACTTC. The variable domain in full, completed from reference TRBV9 and TRBJ2-5, reads DSGVTQTPKHLITATGQRVTLRCSPRSGDLSVYWYQQSLDQGLQFLIQYYNGEERAKGNILERFSAQQFPDLHSELNLSSLELGDSALYFCASSPISGEYQETQYFGPGTRLLVL.